The clone carrying this TCR beta chain has just a few counts. Its antigen remains unknown. This specimen belongs to a study of identical twins' blood T cells. On the study more broadly: Around 51 million reads covered about six alpha-chain and about six beta-chain libraries. Points from the study as a whole: Abundant TCRbeta CDR3s overlapped more between twins than with unrelated donors.

Libraries were made from RNA as TCR cDNA, using a modified protocol. Each TCR cDNA library carried sample-specific barcodes on both ends. Each CDR3 protein gets one entry after TCRdb re-called the 5' RACE reads with MiXCR. The sample lists 300,000 to 400,000 distinct CDR3 sequences, 25% to 35% occurring once. Trimming stripped 4 bases from V and 9 bases from J, with 16 bases between. The germline V gene encodes CDR1 GTSNPN and CDR2 SVGIG (reference sequence). This CDR3 contains 13 residues. Sample: PBMCs. The clonotype comes from a woman aged 18-49 years in good health. J is TRBJ2-1 and V is TRBV30; D possibly corresponds to TRBD1 (6 bases). The CDR3 protein is CAWTRTLQGEQFF. CDR3 DNA: TGTGCCTGGACTAGGACCCTACAGGGTGAGCAGTTCTTC.